This TCR beta chain originates from a study of CD8+ T cells in alopecia areata. Study-wide background: A 6-month off-drug phase came after tofacitinib, which had lasted 6 to 18 months. Treated patients' severity was scored by percentage of affected scalp area. Whole-study findings and limits: TCRs were shared less clearly across patients than in mice, possibly for HLA-related reasons.

This clone appeared a few times. Its antigen remains unidentified. Germline V lookup: CDR1 SEHNR, CDR2 FQNEAQ (reference sequence). V lost 4 bases and J 9 bases, leaving 19 bases between the germline ends. CDR3 length equals 16 residues. The sequencing template was cDNA reverse transcribed from extracted RNA. The repertoire was sequenced with immunoSEQ multiplex PCR; TCRdb's copy has only in-frame clones and lacks some. The repertoire holds approximately 300,000 clones, with roughly 60% as singletons. As for treatment: oral pan-JAK inhibitor, 5-10 mg twice daily. Sorting of CD4+ and CD8+ T cells was performed on PBMCs.

This receptor was identified in a human donor with alopecia areata. Sequencing used CD4+ T cells sorted from blood, obtained at week 24, from a patient treated with tofacitinib. The J gene is TRBJ1-6, the V gene TRBV7-9, with D maybe TRBD1 (5 bases). In DNA form, the CDR3 reads TGTGCCAGCAGCTCCCCCGCAGGTCAAAGGGGTTCACCCCTCCACTTT. Protein: CASSSPAGQRGSPLHF.